The 25 T cell receptor beta chains below all came from one sample that was sequenced in a study of CD8 T cells in ankylosing spondylitis listed by TCRdb under 2017. Library preparation employed 5' RACE. TCRdb lists the instrument as Illumina HiSeq 2500. Using fastp trimming at Q25 and MiXCR clonotype assembly, TCRdb reanalyzed the public sequencing data and kept in-frame beta chains. Every entry covers one CDR3 protein and lists the most common genes and DNA from its rows. Counted in this sample were about 210,000 distinct CDR3 sequences; 8.2% of them appeared once. Approximately 4.8% of the sample belongs to the ten largest clones. Sequencing used blood, either unsorted or a sorted T cell fraction (not recorded which). The receptors derive from a female donor with ankylosing spondylitis or in good health (not recorded which).

Ten or more counts support this clonotype. The V gene is TRBV4-3, the J gene TRBJ2-5; maybe TRBD2 (6 bases). Trimming took 0 bases from V and 1 from J, leaving 27 bases between them. From germline, CDR1 is LGHNA and CDR2 YSLEER. The CDR3 contains 21 residues. CDR3 in amino acids: CASSQEPETRFAREGQETQYF. The DNA for the CDR3 is TGCGCCAGCAGCCAAGAGCCCGAGACTAGGTTCGCCCGAGAGGGCCAAGAGACCCAGTACTTC.

In this sample, this clonotype turned up many times. V and J are TRBV12-3 or TRBV12-4 and TRBJ2-7; 7 bases line up with TRBD2. The CDR3 has 15 residues. J lost 2 bases, V lost 0 bases, and 4 bases had no gene match. In DNA form, the CDR3 reads TGTGCCAGCAGTTTAGCCGGGGAGGGCACCTACGAGCAGTACTTC. It specifies CASSLAGEGTYEQYF.

Points on this clonotype: A much larger clone differs by one base, so this may be a read error. The chain combines TRBV29-1 with TRBJ2-5; TRBD2 is a possible D gene (6 bases). This CDR3 region has 12 residues. CDR1 is SQVTM and CDR2 is ANQGSEA in the germline V gene. The CDR3 region is CSVVAVEEIQYF. CDR3 DNA: TGCAGCGTTGTAGCGGTGGAAGAGATCCAGTACTTC.

In its sample, this clonotype was seen a few times. V usage is TRBV2 and J usage is TRBJ1-2, with 7 nucleotides matching TRBD1. This CDR3 contains 15 residues. V gave up 3 bases and J gave up 0 bases; unmatched junction bases: 4. Germline assignment: CDR1 SNHLY and CDR2 FYNNEI. The CDR3 coding sequence is TGTGCCAGCAGTGATGGGACAGAAACTAACTATGGCTACACCTTC. It specifies CASSDGTETNYGYTF.

This clonotype was counted ten times or more. The genes are TRBV5-1 and TRBJ2-4, with 7 bases identical to TRBD1. Germline V gene sequence: CDR1 SGHRS, CDR2 YFSETQ. V lost 0 bases to trimming and J lost 9 bases; unmatched junction nucleotides: 9. This CDR3 comprises 15 residues. CDR3 nucleotides: TGCGCCAGCAGCTTGGAGGGACAGCTAACGGGCATTCAGTACTTC. Translated, it gives CASSLEGQLTGIQYF.

This clonotype was seen ten or more times. This sequence joins TRBV30 and TRBJ2-7; weak D call: TRBD1 (6 bases). Per germline, CDR1 GTSNPN and CDR2 SVGIG (reference sequence). The germline V and J ends were trimmed by 2 bases and 8 bases, with 19 bases remaining between them. CDR3 length: 14 residues. The CDR3 DNA reads TGTGCCTGGAGTCTTGGGGGCAGTATGGAAAAGCAGTACTTC. Translating it yields CAWSLGGSMEKQYF.

This clonotype was seen repeatedly, ten times or more. This chain uses TRBV11-2 with TRBJ2-3; 7 bases line up with TRBD2. Germline lookup yields CDR1 SGHAT and CDR2 FQNNGV. The CDR3 is made up of 15 amino acids. The trim removed 5 bases at V and 2 bases at J, leaving 7 bases unmatched. CDR3 sequence (DNA): TGTGCCAGCAGCCCCTTCGGGGGGATCACAGATACGCAGTATTTT. Translating gives CASSPFGGITDTQYF.

This clonotype was recorded many times. The V and J genes are TRBV20-1 and TRBJ1-1; D gene unclear. Germline V gives CDR1 DFQATT, CDR2 SNEGSKA (reference sequence). With 1 base removed from V and 1 base from J, the gap between germline ends came to 10 bases. The CDR3 has 14 amino acids. Written as DNA, the CDR3 is TGCAGTGCTAGAGTTTCGGCCACGAACACTGAAGCTTTCTTT. Encoded protein: CSARVSATNTEAFF.

This clonotype showed up many times. The chain carries TRBV25-1 and TRBJ2-1; TRBD2 matches at 14 bases. CDR3 length: 16 residues. After removal of 2 bases from V and 6 bases from J, the junction contained 3 bases not matched to a gene. Germline loops: CDR1 MGHDK, CDR2 SYGVNS. CDR3 DNA: TGTGCCAGCAGTGAACCCGGACTAGCGGGAGGCAATGAGCAGTTCTTC. The encoded protein is CASSEPGLAGGNEQFF. Full variable domain (rest looked up from reference TRBV25-1 and TRBJ2-1): EADIYQTPRYLVIGTGKKITLECSQTMGHDKMYWYQQDPGMELHLIHYSYGVNSTEKGDLSSESTVSRIRTEHFPLTLESARPSHTSQYLCASSEPGLAGGNEQFFGPGTRLTVL.

This clonotype was detected ten times or more. V usage is TRBV12-3 or TRBV12-4 and J usage is TRBJ1-6; D gene uncertain. The CDR3 has 12 residues. V was trimmed by 7 bases and J by 7 bases, leaving 8 bases between them. CDR3 in amino acids: CASTPGNSPLHF. For the CDR3, the DNA is TGTGCCAGCACTCCAGGCAATTCACCCCTCCACTTT.

In its sample, this clonotype was seen many times. V gene TRBV20-1 combines with J gene TRBJ2-1; 11 nucleotides agree with TRBD2. V trimming: 6 bases; J trimming: 4 bases; junction bases outside the gene matches: 5. This CDR3 is 14 amino acids long. In germline, CDR1 is DFQATT, CDR2 SNEGSKA (reference sequence). The CDR3 spells CSARGTSGYNEQFF. The CDR3 DNA reads as TGCAGTGCCAGGGGGACTAGCGGTTACAATGAGCAGTTCTTC.

The table lists this clonotype with many counts. V and J are TRBV12-3 or TRBV12-4 and TRBJ2-1; the match to TRBD2 covers 7 bases. The CDR3 is 18 amino acids. V lost 6 bases, J lost 2 bases, and 16 bases stayed unmatched. CDR3 amino acids: CASRPGGRPVPAYNEQFF. The CDR3 nucleotides are TGTGCCAGCAGACCGGGGGGTAGACCAGTCCCGGCCTACAATGAGCAGTTCTTC.

At least ten counts were recorded for this clonotype. The CDR3 sequence: CASSFPSGSYNEQFF. CDR3 DNA sequence: TGTGCCAGCAGCTTCCCTAGCGGCTCGTACAATGAGCAGTTCTTC. J is TRBJ2-1 and V is TRBV5-4, with 7 bases identical to TRBD2. The CDR3 covers 15 residues. V trimming: 2 bases; J trimming: 4 bases; junction bases outside the gene matches: 6. In germline, CDR1 is SGHNT, CDR2 YYREEE (reference sequence).

This clonotype was counted a few times. The genes are TRBV7-2 and TRBJ2-1, with D hard to call. V was cut by 5 bases and J by 9 bases, with 17 bases left in between. This CDR3 region has 14 residues. Germline lookup yields CDR1 SGHTA and CDR2 FQGNSA. DNA of the CDR3: TGTGCCAGCAGCAAAAGACAAGGCATGGGTGAGCAGTTCTTC. It specifies CASSKRQGMGEQFF.

This clonotype was counted many times. This chain uses TRBV29-1 with TRBJ1-6, with D unresolved. Looked up from germline, CDR1 is SQVTM and CDR2 is ANQGSEA. V lost 3 bases, J lost 10 bases, and 10 bases lay in between. The CDR3 has 12 residues. The CDR3 DNA reads as TGCAGCGTTGATGACGGACGATCACCCCTCCACTTT. It is translated as CSVDDGRSPLHF.

The sample holds many counts of this clonotype. V gene TRBV7-8 combines with J gene TRBJ1-1, with D unresolved. CDR1 SGHVS and CDR2 FQNEAQ come from the germline V gene. The CDR3 runs 12 residues. V was pared by 1 base and J by 10 bases, with 10 bases between. CDR3 nucleotides: TGTGCCAGCAGCTTAGGATTAATCCCAGCTTTCTTT. This sequence encodes CASSLGLIPAFF. Looking up the rest from reference TRBV7-8 and TRBJ1-1 gives the full variable domain: GAGVSQSPRYKVAKRGQDVALRCDPISGHVSLFWYQQALGQGPEFLTYFQNEAQLDKSGLPSDRFFAERPEGSVSTLKIQRTQQEDSAVYLCASSLGLIPAFFGQGTRLTVV.

This clonotype was recorded at least ten times. This sequence joins TRBV15 and TRBJ1-6, with D possibly being TRBD1 (5 bases). Germline V gene lookup returns CDR1 LNHNV and CDR2 YYDKDF (reference sequence). V was shortened by 0 bases and J by 13 bases, with 13 bases between the two germline ends. The CDR3 covers 14 residues. CDR3 sequence: CATSREQGVDPLHF. In DNA, the CDR3 is TGTGCCACCAGCAGAGAGCAGGGTGTAGATCCCCTCCACTTT.

This clonotype was seen ten or more times. The chain combines TRBV12-3 or TRBV12-4 with TRBJ1-2; the D gene is possibly TRBD1 (5 bases). There are 15 residues in the CDR3. The V end lost 6 bases, the J end lost 1 base, and 15 bases lay between the germline ends. The CDR3 spells CASSSTGLFNYGYTF. The DNA of the CDR3 is TGTGCCAGCAGCTCTACGGGGCTTTTTAACTATGGCTACACCTTC.

This clonotype was found many times. The chain is built from TRBV7-8 and TRBJ2-1; 9 positions match TRBD2. The V segment lost 8 bases and the J segment 1 base; nucleotides outside the gene matches: 9. Germline V gene lookup returns CDR1 SGHVS and CDR2 FQNEAQ. This CDR3 is 16 amino acids long. The CDR3 protein is CASGLREGQSYNEQFF. For the CDR3, the DNA is TGTGCCAGCGGGTTGCGGGAGGGCCAGTCCTACAATGAGCAGTTCTTC.

This clonotype was detected ten times or more. This chain connects TRBV14 to TRBJ2-2, with D maybe TRBD2 (5 bases). This CDR3 has 17 residues. Germline lookup yields CDR1 SGHDN and CDR2 FVKESK. V was shortened by 1 base and J by 3 bases, with 15 bases between the two germline ends. CDR3: CASSQVPDPGYTGELFF. The CDR3 DNA reads TGTGCCAGCAGCCAAGTACCGGATCCGGGGTACACCGGGGAGCTGTTTTTT.

In this sample, this clonotype turned up a few times. The V gene is TRBV20-1, the J gene TRBJ1-1, with D possibly matching TRBD1 (5 bases). This CDR3 has 13 residues. Trimming left V 3 bases short and J 1 base short, with 9 bases between. Germline assignment: CDR1 DFQATT and CDR2 SNEGSKA (reference sequence). CDR3 region: CSARGTENTEAFF. CDR3 DNA: TGCAGTGCTAGGGGGACGGAGAACACTGAAGCTTTCTTT.

This clonotype was seen a few times. CDR3 bases: TGCGCCAGCAGCTTAGCGGGACTGAAGACCCAGTACTTC. Its translation: CASSLAGLKTQYF. The genes are TRBV5-1 and TRBJ2-5; 7 bases align to TRBD2. Germline V gene data show CDR1 as SGHRS and CDR2 as YFSETQ. The CDR3 has 13 residues. Trimming at V came to 2 bases and at J to 6 bases, leaving 4 bases not matched to a gene.

This clonotype turned up a few times. The chain couples TRBV7-9 to TRBJ2-2; TRBD1 matches 9 bases. Germline CDR1 and CDR2: SEHNR and FQNEAQ (reference sequence). V was clipped by 2 bases and J by 6 bases; unmatched bases: 7. This CDR3 comprises 16 residues. CDR3 DNA: TGTGCCAGCAGCTTACGTCCCGGGACAGGGTCCGGGGAGCTGTTTTTT. This encodes CASSLRPGTGSGELFF.

In its sample, this clonotype was seen a few times. The chain is built from TRBV12-5 and TRBJ2-3; D may correspond to TRBD1 or TRBD2 (5 bases each). The CDR3 loop spans 16 amino acids. Germline V gene data show CDR1 as LGHNT and CDR2 as FRNRAP. Trimming pared 7 bases from V and 3 bases from J, leaving 20 bases between. The CDR3: CASASPVGVPTDTQYF. Written as DNA, the CDR3 is TGTGCTAGTGCTTCCCCGGTGGGGGTACCTACAGATACGCAGTATTTT.

This clonotype was counted ten times or more. This sequence joins TRBV5-1 and TRBJ2-3, with a possible D match to TRBD1 (6 bases). Germline V gives CDR1 SGHRS, CDR2 YFSETQ. This CDR3 has 15 residues. Deletions cut 2 bases from V and 0 bases from J, with 10 bases between. DNA for the CDR3: TGCGCCAGCAGCTTATCAGGGGTTAGCACAGATACGCAGTATTTT. Its translation is CASSLSGVSTDTQYF.